This section outlines one TCR beta chain sequence together with its context. This CDR3 comprises 16 residues. V trimming: 2 bases; J trimming: 4 bases; junction bases outside the gene matches: 7. From germline, CDR1 is SGHDN and CDR2 FVKESK. This entry is derived from a study of blood T cell repertoires in COVID-19. Across the study: The United States, Italy and Spain supplied acute and convalescent COVID-19 samples.

Sequencing was performed with immunoSEQ multiplex PCR; in TCRdb, only in-frame clones are kept and a portion is missing. The sample records 150,000 to 200,000 clones, roughly nine tenths being singletons. The J gene is TRBJ1-2, the V gene TRBV14; TRBD1 agrees at 10 bases. The receptor's source is a man between 70 and 80 years old with active or convalescent COVID-19. The sample comprised peripheral blood. This CDR3 reads CASSQPGTGESYGYTF. DNA of the CDR3: TGTGCCAGCAGCCAACCCGGGACAGGGGAATCCTATGGCTACACCTTC.